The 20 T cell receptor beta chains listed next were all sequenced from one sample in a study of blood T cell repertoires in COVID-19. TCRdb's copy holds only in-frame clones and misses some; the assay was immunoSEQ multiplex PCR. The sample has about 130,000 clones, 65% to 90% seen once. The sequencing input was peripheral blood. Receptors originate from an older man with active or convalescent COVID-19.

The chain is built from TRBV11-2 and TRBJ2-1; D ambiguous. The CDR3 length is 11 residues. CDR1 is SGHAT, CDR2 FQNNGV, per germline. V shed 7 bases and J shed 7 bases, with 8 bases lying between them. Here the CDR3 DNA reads TGTGCCAGCACCCCAGCGAATGAGCAGTTCTTC. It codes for CASTPANEQFF.

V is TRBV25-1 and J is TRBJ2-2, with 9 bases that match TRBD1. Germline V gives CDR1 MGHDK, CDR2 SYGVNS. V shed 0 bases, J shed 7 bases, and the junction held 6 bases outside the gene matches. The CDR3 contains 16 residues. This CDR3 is CASSEYRNRGRGELFF. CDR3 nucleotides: TGTGCCAGCAGTGAATACCGGAACAGGGGGCGCGGGGAGCTGTTTTTT.

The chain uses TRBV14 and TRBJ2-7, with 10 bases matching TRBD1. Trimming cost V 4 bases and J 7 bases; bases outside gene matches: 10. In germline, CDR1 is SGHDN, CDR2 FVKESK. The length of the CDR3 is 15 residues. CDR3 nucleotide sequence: TGTGCCAGCAGCCCCGGGACAGGGGCGATATTTGAGCAGTACTTC. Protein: CASSPGTGAIFEQYF.

CDR3 sequence reads: CASHELGGSYNEQFF. In DNA form, the CDR3 reads TGCGCCAGCCACGAGCTAGGAGGCTCCTACAATGAGCAGTTCTTC. The V gene is TRBV10-2, the J gene TRBJ2-1; D is perhaps TRBD2 (5 bases). Germline CDR1 is WSHSY and CDR2 is SAAADI. Trimming cost V 8 bases and J 0 bases, with 14 bases left between them. The CDR3 runs to 15 residues.

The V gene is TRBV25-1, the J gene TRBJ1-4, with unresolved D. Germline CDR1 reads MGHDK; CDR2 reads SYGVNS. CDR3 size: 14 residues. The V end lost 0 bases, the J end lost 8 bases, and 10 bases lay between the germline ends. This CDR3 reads CASSEYPQVEKLFF. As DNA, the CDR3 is TGTGCCAGCAGTGAATACCCCCAGGTGGAAAAACTGTTTTTT.

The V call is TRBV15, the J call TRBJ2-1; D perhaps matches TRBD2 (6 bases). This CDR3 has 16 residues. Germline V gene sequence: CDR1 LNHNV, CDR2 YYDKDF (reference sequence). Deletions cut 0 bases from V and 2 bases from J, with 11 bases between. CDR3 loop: CATSREGRGTYNEQFF. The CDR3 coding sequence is TGTGCCACCAGCAGAGAAGGGCGGGGAACCTACAATGAGCAGTTCTTC. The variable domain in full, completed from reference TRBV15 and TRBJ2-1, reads DAMVIQNPRYQVTQFGKPVTLSCSQTLNHNVMYWYQQKSSQAPKLLFHYYDKDFNNEADTPDNFQSRRPNTSFCFLDIRSPGLGDTAMYLCATSREGRGTYNEQFFGPGTRLTVL.

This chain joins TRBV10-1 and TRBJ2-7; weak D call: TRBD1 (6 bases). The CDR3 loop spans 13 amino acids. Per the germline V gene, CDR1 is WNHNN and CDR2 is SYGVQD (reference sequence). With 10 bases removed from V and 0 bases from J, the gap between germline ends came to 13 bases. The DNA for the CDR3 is TGCGCCACTTCGACAGGTCACTCCTACGAGCAGTACTTC. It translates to CATSTGHSYEQYF.

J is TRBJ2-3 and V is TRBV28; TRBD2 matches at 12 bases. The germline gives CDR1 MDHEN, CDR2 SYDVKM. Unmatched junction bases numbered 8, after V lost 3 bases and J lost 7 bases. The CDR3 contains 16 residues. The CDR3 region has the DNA TGTGCCAGCAGTTTCCCCGGGACTAGCGGGTCGTATACGCAGTATTTT. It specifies CASSFPGTSGSYTQYF.

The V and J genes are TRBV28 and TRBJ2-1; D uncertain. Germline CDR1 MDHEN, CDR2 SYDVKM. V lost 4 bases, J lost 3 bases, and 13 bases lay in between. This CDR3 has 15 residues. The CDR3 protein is CASSSPPDFYNEQFF. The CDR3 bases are TGTGCCAGCAGTTCCCCCCCAGACTTCTACAATGAGCAGTTCTTC.

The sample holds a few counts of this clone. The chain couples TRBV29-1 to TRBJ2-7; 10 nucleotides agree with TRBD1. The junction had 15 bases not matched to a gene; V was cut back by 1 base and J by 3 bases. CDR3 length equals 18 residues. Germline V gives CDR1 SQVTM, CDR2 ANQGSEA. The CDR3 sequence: CSVEALPAWTGGVYEQYF. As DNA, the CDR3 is TGCAGCGTTGAAGCCCTCCCGGCCTGGACAGGGGGGGTCTACGAGCAGTACTTC.

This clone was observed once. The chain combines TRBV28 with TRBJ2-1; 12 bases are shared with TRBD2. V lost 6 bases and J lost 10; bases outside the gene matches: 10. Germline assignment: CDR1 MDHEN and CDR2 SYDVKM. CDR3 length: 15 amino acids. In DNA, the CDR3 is TGTGCCAGCAGCCCATCTAGCGGGGGGGCAAAGGAGCAGTTCTTC. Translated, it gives CASSPSSGGAKEQFF.

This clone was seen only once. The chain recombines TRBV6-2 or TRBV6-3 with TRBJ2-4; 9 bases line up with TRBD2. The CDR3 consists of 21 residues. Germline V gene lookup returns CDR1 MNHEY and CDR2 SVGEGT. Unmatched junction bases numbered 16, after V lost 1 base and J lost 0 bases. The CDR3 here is CASSYWREGSGAFIAKNIQYF. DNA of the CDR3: TGTGCCAGCAGTTACTGGCGGGAGGGCTCTGGGGCCTTTATAGCCAAAAACATTCAGTACTTC.

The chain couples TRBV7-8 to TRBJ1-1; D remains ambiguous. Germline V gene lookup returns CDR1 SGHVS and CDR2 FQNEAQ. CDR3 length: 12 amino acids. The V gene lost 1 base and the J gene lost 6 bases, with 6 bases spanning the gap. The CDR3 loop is CASSLVSAEAFF. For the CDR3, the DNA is TGTGCCAGCAGCTTAGTTTCCGCTGAAGCTTTCTTT.

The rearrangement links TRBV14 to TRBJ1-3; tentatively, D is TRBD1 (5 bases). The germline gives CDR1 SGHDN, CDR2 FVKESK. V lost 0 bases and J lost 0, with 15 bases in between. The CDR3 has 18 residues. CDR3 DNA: TGTGCCAGCAGCCAAGATCGGTCCAGGGTAGGCTCTGGAAACACCATATATTTT. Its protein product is CASSQDRSRVGSGNTIYF.

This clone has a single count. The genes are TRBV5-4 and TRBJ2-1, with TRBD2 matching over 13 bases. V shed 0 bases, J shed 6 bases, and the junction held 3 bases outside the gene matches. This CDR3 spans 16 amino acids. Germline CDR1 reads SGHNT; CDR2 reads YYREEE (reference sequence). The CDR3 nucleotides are TGTGCCAGCAGCTTGGGGGGACTAGCGGGGATCAATGAGCAGTTCTTC. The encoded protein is CASSLGGLAGINEQFF.

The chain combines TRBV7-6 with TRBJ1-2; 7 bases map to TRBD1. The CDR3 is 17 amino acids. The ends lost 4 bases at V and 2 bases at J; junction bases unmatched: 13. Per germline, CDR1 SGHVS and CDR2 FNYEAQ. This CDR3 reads CASSSFNPGGRNYGYTF. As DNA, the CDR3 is TGTGCCAGCAGCTCCTTTAATCCAGGGGGGCGAAACTATGGCTACACCTTC. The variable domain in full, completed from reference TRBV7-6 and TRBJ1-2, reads GAGVSQSPRYKVTKRGQDVALRCDPISGHVSLYWYRQALGQGPEFLTYFNYEAQQDKSGLPNDRFSAERPEGSISTLTIQRTEQRDSAMYRCASSSFNPGGRNYGYTFGSGTRLTVV.

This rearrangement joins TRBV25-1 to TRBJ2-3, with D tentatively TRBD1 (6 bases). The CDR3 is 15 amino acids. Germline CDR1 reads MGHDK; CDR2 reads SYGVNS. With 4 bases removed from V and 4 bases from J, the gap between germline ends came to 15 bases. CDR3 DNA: TGTGCCAGCAGTGGCTACGGACAGTTCCCAGATACGCAGTATTTT. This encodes CASSGYGQFPDTQYF. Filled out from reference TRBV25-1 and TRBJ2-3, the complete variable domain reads EADIYQTPRYLVIGTGKKITLECSQTMGHDKMYWYQQDPGMELHLIHYSYGVNSTEKGDLSSESTVSRIRTEHFPLTLESARPSHTSQYLCASSGYGQFPDTQYFGPGTRLTVL.

The CDR3 DNA reads TGCGCCAGCAGCCCCCGACAGGGGGGGAGGAACACTGAAGCTTTCTTT. Its protein product is CASSPRQGGRNTEAFF. The J gene is TRBJ1-1, the V gene TRBV5-1; 9 positions match TRBD1. Germline V gene lookup returns CDR1 SGHRS and CDR2 YFSETQ. This CDR3 has 16 amino acids. J lost 1 base, V lost 4 bases, and 8 bases had no gene match.

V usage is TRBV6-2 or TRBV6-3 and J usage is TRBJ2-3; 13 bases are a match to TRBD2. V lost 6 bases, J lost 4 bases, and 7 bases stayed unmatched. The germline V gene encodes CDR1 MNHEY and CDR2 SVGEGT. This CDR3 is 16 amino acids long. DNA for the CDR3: TGTGCCAGCAGCCTTTGGACTAGCGGGAGTCCAGATACGCAGTATTTT. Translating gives CASSLWTSGSPDTQYF.

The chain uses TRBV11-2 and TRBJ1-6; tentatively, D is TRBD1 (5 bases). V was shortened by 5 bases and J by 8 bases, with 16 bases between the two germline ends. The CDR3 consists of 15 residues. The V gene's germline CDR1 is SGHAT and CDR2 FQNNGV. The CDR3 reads CASSTWEGSYSPLHF. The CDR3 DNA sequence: TGTGCCAGCAGCACCTGGGAGGGGTCCTATTCACCCCTCCACTTT.